Shown below are 22 T cell receptor beta chains from a single sample sequenced in a study of shared clonotypes between healthy human individuals. Only in-frame clones appear in the TCRdb table, and some are missing; sequencing was by immunoSEQ multiplex PCR. The data contain roughly 2,300,000 clones, 85% to 95% of them singletons. The sample comprised naive CD4+ T cells from PBMCs. Subset of the sample: CD45RA+ positively selected. These receptors all come from a man younger than 35 in good health. Some clones in this sample may be carry-over from other donors' samples.

This clone was recorded once. The CDR3 DNA sequence: TGTGCCAGCAGCACGGACAGGGGAAGCGGCGAGCAGTACTTC. Translation: CASSTDRGSGEQYF. The chain uses TRBV7-9 and TRBJ2-7, with 9 positions matching TRBD1. The germline V gene encodes CDR1 SEHNR and CDR2 FQNEAQ (reference sequence). The CDR3 has 14 residues. V lost 5 bases and J lost 6; bases outside the gene matches: 8.

This sequence joins TRBV18 and TRBJ2-1; 7 positions match TRBD2. The germline V gene has CDR1 KGHSH and CDR2 LQKENI. This CDR3 contains 17 residues. V shed 1 base and J 0 bases; nucleotides not matched to a gene: 6. CDR3 sequence: CASSPRASGPSYNEQFF. The DNA of the CDR3 is TGTGCCAGCTCACCACGGGCTAGCGGACCCTCCTACAATGAGCAGTTCTTC.

This chain uses TRBV5-1 with TRBJ2-6, with 9 positions matching TRBD1. The junction had 6 bases not matched to a gene; V was cut back by 2 bases and J by 0 bases. This CDR3 has 18 residues. Germline V gene sequence: CDR1 SGHRS, CDR2 YFSETQ. The CDR3 nucleotides read TGCGCCAGCAGCTTCCGGGACAGGGTTCCCTCTGGGGCCAACGTCCTGACTTTC. Amino acids: CASSFRDRVPSGANVLTF.

In this sample, this clone turned up once. V gene TRBV15 combines with J gene TRBJ1-1; 10 nucleotides line up with TRBD1. CDR3 length: 15 residues. The germline V gene encodes CDR1 LNHNV and CDR2 YYDKDF (reference sequence). With V trimmed by 1 base and J by 5 bases, 4 bases remained unmatched. The CDR3 coding sequence is TGTGCCACCAGCAGAGGACAGGGGGCACGGACTGAAGCTTTCTTT. Translating it yields CATSRGQGARTEAFF. The whole variable domain, remainder taken from reference TRBV15 and TRBJ1-1, is DAMVIQNPRYQVTQFGKPVTLSCSQTLNHNVMYWYQQKSSQAPKLLFHYYDKDFNNEADTPDNFQSRRPNTSFCFLDIRSPGLGDTAMYLCATSRGQGARTEAFFGQGTRLTVV.

The V call is TRBV5-1, the J call TRBJ2-1, with 11 positions matching TRBD2. CDR3 length equals 15 residues. J gave up 8 bases and V 4 bases, and 8 bases lay outside the gene matches. Germline V gene sequence: CDR1 SGHRS, CDR2 YFSETQ. The CDR3 region has the DNA TGCGCCAGCAGCGGAATAGCGGGAGGGCCCGATGAGCAGTTCTTC. Protein sequence: CASSGIAGGPDEQFF.

The chain uses TRBV28 and TRBJ2-5; 11 bases fit TRBD2. The CDR3 contains 13 residues. The ends lost 5 bases at V and 9 bases at J; junction bases unmatched: 5. The germline V gene encodes CDR1 MDHEN and CDR2 SYDVKM. The CDR3 reads CASSQLAGVSQYF. In nucleotides, the CDR3 is TGTGCCAGCAGTCAACTAGCGGGAGTGTCCCAGTACTTC.

The chain is built from TRBV28 and TRBJ2-7; perhaps TRBD1 as D (5 bases). V was shortened by 2 bases and J by 7 bases, with 21 bases between the two germline ends. CDR3 size: 16 residues. From germline, CDR1 is MDHEN and CDR2 SYDVKM. CDR3 region: CASSLQPRTFSTEQYF. DNA for the CDR3: TGTGCCAGCAGTTTACAACCCCGGACATTCAGTACGGAGCAGTACTTC.

The CDR3 DNA is TGTGCCAGCAGGACTAGCGGGAGTTACTACAATGAGCAGTTCTTC. Residues: CASRTSGSYYNEQFF. The genes are TRBV25-1 and TRBJ2-1; 12 nucleotides match TRBD2. V dropped 6 bases and J dropped 3; count of bases not matched to a gene: 3. Germline V lookup: CDR1 MGHDK, CDR2 SYGVNS. The CDR3 has 15 amino acids.

The J gene is TRBJ1-3, the V gene TRBV7-8; TRBD1 is a possible D gene (5 bases). Trimming shortened V by 0 bases and J by 1 base, and 16 bases separated the two germline ends. Germline V gene lookup returns CDR1 SGHVS and CDR2 FQNEAQ. The CDR3 is 18 amino acids. The CDR3 nucleotides read TGTGCCAGCAGCTTAGCGACTATTGACTGGGGGTCTGGAAACACCATATATTTT. It specifies CASSLATIDWGSGNTIYF.

Note on this clone: Other DNA sequences in the sample encode the same CDR3. V usage is TRBV5-6 and J usage is TRBJ2-1; D unclear. From germline, CDR1 is SGHDT and CDR2 YYEEEE. This CDR3 region has 14 residues. Trimming cost V 4 bases and J 0 bases, with 8 bases left between them. As DNA, the CDR3 is TGTGCCAGCAGCCGGAGAGGCTCCTACAATGAGCAGTTCTTC. Its protein product is CASSRRGSYNEQFF.

The chain combines TRBV2 with TRBJ2-2; D is tentatively TRBD1 or TRBD2 (6 bases each). The V gene's germline CDR1 is SNHLY and CDR2 FYNNEI. The V and J ends lost 3 bases and 3 bases respectively, with 17 bases between them. This CDR3 spans 17 amino acids. The CDR3 here is CASSEPTRGRYTGELFF. CDR3 nucleotide sequence: TGTGCCAGCAGTGAGCCTACTAGGGGGAGGTACACCGGGGAGCTGTTTTTT.

The chain combines TRBV7-3 with TRBJ2-7; D not resolved. CDR1 is SGHTA, CDR2 FQGTGA, per germline. V was shortened by 5 bases and J by 1 base, with 12 bases between the two germline ends. This CDR3 has 14 residues. CDR3 amino acids: CASSIRAESYEQYF. In DNA, the CDR3 is TGTGCCAGCAGCATCCGGGCAGAATCCTACGAGCAGTACTTC.

The chain is built from TRBV27 and TRBJ2-7, with D unclear. V gave up 3 bases and J gave up 0 bases, with 12 bases separating them. CDR3 length equals 15 residues. The germline gives CDR1 MNHEY, CDR2 SMNVEV (reference sequence). CDR3: CASSFGSPNSYEQYF. In DNA, the CDR3 is TGTGCCAGCAGTTTCGGGTCACCTAACTCCTACGAGCAGTACTTC.

V and J are TRBV19 and TRBJ2-2; 7 positions match TRBD1. The length of the CDR3 is 14 residues. With 7 bases clipped from V and 4 bases from J, the junction kept 6 bases outside the gene matches. Germline V gene sequence: CDR1 LNHDA, CDR2 SQIVND (reference sequence). The CDR3 DNA reads TGTGCCAGTACCGCGACAGGGTTCACCGGGGAGCTGTTTTTT. Its translation: CASTATGFTGELFF.

The chain combines TRBV9 with TRBJ1-1, with D possibly matching TRBD1 (6 bases). CDR3 length equals 19 residues. From germline, CDR1 is SGDLS and CDR2 YYNGEE. Trimming left V 0 bases short and J 0 bases short, with 21 bases between. CDR3 DNA sequence: TGTGCCAGCAGCGTAGGAATCGAGGCCCCCCGGGGGCTGAACACTGAAGCTTTCTTT. This translates into CASSVGIEAPRGLNTEAFF.

This clone was seen a handful of times. This chain joins TRBV4-1 and TRBJ1-4; weak D call: TRBD1 (6 bases). This CDR3 is 14 amino acids long. Germline V CDR1 and CDR2: MGHRA, YSYEKL. V shed 1 base and J shed 5 bases, with 8 bases lying between them. CDR3 DNA sequence: TGCGCCAGCAGCCAAGTACAGGGCAATGAAAAACTGTTTTTT. Protein: CASSQVQGNEKLFF.

V is TRBV6-1 and J is TRBJ1-5, with D unclear. Germline CDR1 is MNHNS and CDR2 is SASEGT. Trimming took 0 bases from V and 9 from J, leaving 3 bases between them. This CDR3 region has 11 residues. CDR3 nucleotide sequence: TGTGCCAGCAGTGAAGCCGGGCCCCAGCATTTT. Residues: CASSEAGPQHF.

Concerning this clone itself: The sample holds other DNA sequences that translate to the same CDR3. The chain has TRBV5-4 and TRBJ2-5; the match to TRBD2 covers 9 bases. This CDR3 comprises 14 residues. The germline gives CDR1 SGHNT, CDR2 YYREEE (reference sequence). J lost 3 bases, V lost 2 bases, and 2 bases had no gene match. CDR3 sequence (DNA): TGTGCCAGCAGCTTTTCTAGCGGGAAAGAGACCCAGTACTTC. It codes for CASSFSSGKETQYF.

To note about this clone: In the same sample, other DNA sequences code for this CDR3. The rearrangement joins TRBV18 to TRBJ2-1, with 7 bases fitting TRBD2. There are 15 residues in the CDR3. Losses at the gene ends were 1 base for V and 0 bases for J; bases not matched to a gene: 0. CDR1 is KGHSH, CDR2 LQKENI, per germline. CDR3 amino acids: CASSPLAGSYNEQFF. In DNA, the CDR3 is TGTGCCAGCTCACCACTAGCGGGCTCCTACAATGAGCAGTTCTTC.

The chain uses TRBV28 and TRBJ1-2; D gene ambiguous. Germline loops: CDR1 MDHEN, CDR2 SYDVKM. Deletions cut 6 bases from V and 8 bases from J, with 13 bases between. The CDR3 is 12 amino acids. CDR3 protein: CASSLPRRGYTF. CDR3 nucleotide sequence: TGTGCCAGCAGCCTTCCTAGACGGGGCTACACCTTC.

The chain combines TRBV5-1 with TRBJ2-1; D unresolved. The V and J ends lost 1 base and 2 bases respectively, with 7 bases between them. CDR3 length: 14 residues. Germline V gives CDR1 SGHRS, CDR2 YFSETQ. This CDR3 reads CASSLSQAYNEQFF. The DNA of the CDR3 is TGCGCCAGCAGCTTGAGCCAGGCCTACAATGAGCAGTTCTTC.

The chain is built from TRBV11-1 and TRBJ2-2; D unresolved. Germline lookup yields CDR1 SGHAT and CDR2 FQDESV (reference sequence). Deletions cut 1 base from V and 8 bases from J, with 8 bases between. The CDR3 extends over 13 amino acids. CDR3 in amino acids: CASSLVVGGELFF. The DNA for the CDR3 is TGTGCCAGCAGCTTAGTCGTTGGGGGGGAGCTGTTTTTT.